This T cell receptor beta chain was documented in a study of blood T cell repertoires in COVID-19. The trim removed 6 bases at V and 5 bases at J, leaving 6 bases unmatched. The V gene's germline CDR1 is MDHEN and CDR2 SYDVKM. CDR3 length: 15 residues. The data were produced by immunoSEQ multiplex PCR, yet TCRdb's version contains in-frame clones alone and is incomplete. The sample has roughly 250,000 clones, roughly 90% seen once. The clonotype was recovered from a young woman with acute or convalescent COVID-19. The chain combines TRBV28 with TRBJ2-5; 13 nucleotides match TRBD2. The specimen sequenced was peripheral blood. The CDR3 here is CASSPGLAGDETQYF. The CDR3 DNA is TGTGCCAGCAGCCCTGGACTAGCGGGAGATGAGACCCAGTACTTC.